The 4 T cell receptor beta chains below were found in one sample sequenced in a study of T cell changes during pregnancy in multiple sclerosis. The assay was immunoSEQ multiplex PCR, and TCRdb's table has in-frame clones only and misses some. The table lists about 87,000 clones, 85% to 95% of them singletons, with 1.3% to 1.5% in the top ten. The sample was peripheral blood, taken in the third trimester of pregnancy. The source is a female donor in good health, enrolled as a control in a pregnancy study.

This CDR3 is CSVERGRGDEQYF. The CDR3 region has the DNA TGCAGCGTTGAAAGGGGCAGGGGCGACGAGCAGTACTTC. The chain is built from TRBV29-1 and TRBJ2-7, with D perhaps matching TRBD1 (6 bases). Germline V gene sequence: CDR1 SQVTM, CDR2 ANQGSEA. Deletions cut 2 bases from V and 5 bases from J, with 13 bases between. The CDR3 spans 13 residues.

The chain joins TRBV7-9 to TRBJ2-1, with D possibly being TRBD1 (5 bases). V lost 5 bases and J 7 bases, leaving 15 bases between the germline ends. Germline CDR1 is SEHNR and CDR2 is FQNEAQ (reference sequence). The CDR3 runs 14 residues. The CDR3 nucleotides are TGTGCCAGCAGCCCAGGACAAATAAGGAATGAGCAGTTCTTC. Protein: CASSPGQIRNEQFF.

V is TRBV2 and J is TRBJ1-5; D gene uncertain. Germline loops: CDR1 SNHLY, CDR2 FYNNEI. V was pared by 5 bases and J by 4 bases, with 12 bases between. This CDR3 comprises 14 residues. The CDR3 region has the DNA TGTGCCAGCAGTACCCGGGAGTGGAATCAGCCCCAGCATTTT. Protein sequence: CASSTREWNQPQHF. Using reference TRBV2 and TRBJ1-5 for the parts outside the CDR3, the full variable domain is EPEVTQTPSHQVTQMGQEVILRCVPISNHLYFYWYRQILGQKVEFLVSFYNNEISEKSEIFDDQFSVERPDGSNFTLKIRSTKLEDSAMYFCASSTREWNQPQHFGDGTRLSIL.

This chain links TRBV2 with TRBJ1-4; TRBD1 matches at 9 bases. The CDR3 is made up of 14 amino acids. V was pared by 6 bases and J by 5 bases, with 4 bases of the junction left unmatched. The germline V gene encodes CDR1 SNHLY and CDR2 FYNNEI. The CDR3 region has the DNA TGTGCCAGCAGGGGGACAGGGCGGAATGAAAAACTGTTTTTT. Translation gives CASRGTGRNEKLFF.